This TCR beta chain was documented in a study of blood T cell repertoires in COVID-19. Whole-study context: Researchers got acute and convalescent COVID-19 samples from the United States, Italy and Spain.

CDR1 MNHEY and CDR2 SMNVEV come from the germline V gene (reference sequence). This CDR3 comprises 16 residues. The ends were cut back, 7 bases at V and 0 bases at J, with 13 bases in the middle. Measured with immunoSEQ multiplex PCR; TCRdb has only the in-frame clones, and not every one. Of fewer than 200,000 clones listed, approximately 92% are singletons. The sequenced sample was peripheral blood. The chain carries TRBV27 and TRBJ1-6; D remains ambiguous. The receptor comes from a woman between 50 and 59 years old with acute or convalescent COVID-19. The CDR3 DNA follows: TGTGCCAGCACCCTCTCAGCGAGCTCCTATAATTCACCCCTCCACTTT. Encoded protein: CASTLSASSYNSPLHF.